The rows below give T cell receptor beta chains drawn from one sample of a study of OX40 agonist ivuxolimab in advanced cancers. Only in-frame clones appear in the TCRdb table, and some are missing; sequencing was by immunoSEQ multiplex PCR. The repertoire includes tens of thousands of clones, around nine tenths of them detected once, and approximately 0.5% sits in the top ten. This specimen consisted of CD4+ or CD8+ T cells sorted from blood, obtained in a trial of the OX40 agonist ivuxolimab. These TCRs come from an adult with an advanced solid tumor such as melanoma, head and neck, liver or kidney cancer. Both conserved end residues are part of each CDR3. A D gene is named only where the DNA matches it firmly.

d_gene	v_gene	j_gene	CDR3aa
-	TRBV19	TRBJ2-5	CASSISPSDGETQYF
-	TRBV2	TRBJ2-7	CASREIVGQYF
TRBD2	TRBV10-3	TRBJ2-7	CAIKAAGGNYEQYF
-	TRBV11-3	TRBJ1-1	CARSPPEAFF
-	TRBV7-2	TRBJ2-5	CASSSQVAAYQETQYF
-	TRBV27	TRBJ2-7	CASSSLRDLTYEQYF
TRBD2	TRBV19	TRBJ2-1	CASKRPGTSGSRAYNEQFF
-	TRBV15	TRBJ2-5	CATSRGLASETQYF
TRBD2	TRBV19	TRBJ2-3	CASKTTSGSTDTQYF
TRBD1	TRBV7-6	TRBJ2-2	CASSSDRGYTGELFF
TRBD1	TRBV29-1	TRBJ2-5	CSVMQGAETQYF
TRBD2	TRBV4-2	TRBJ2-1	CASSQETTSGSREQFF
-	TRBV4-3	TRBJ1-1	CASSQVGGAVTEAFF
TRBD2	TRBV30	TRBJ2-2	CAWSLTSAGELFF
TRBD1	TRBV29-1	TRBJ2-3	CSVPGQGGGTDTQYF
TRBD2	TRBV7-2	TRBJ2-7	CASSPPGLAGVEQYF
TRBD2	TRBV4-3	TRBJ2-1	CASSQERESYNEQFF
TRBD2	TRBV18	TRBJ2-3	CASSLAGVKDTQYF
TRBD1	TRBV6-6	TRBJ2-7	CASSWRGTGDYEQYF
-	TRBV7-2	TRBJ2-2	CASSSRPGLDTGELFF
-	TRBV29-1	TRBJ2-7	CSVELEGPLQYF
-	TRBV29-1	TRBJ2-2	CSVGQRPGELFF
-	TRBV7-2	TRBJ1-4	CASSQPRTENEKLFF
-	TRBV7-9	TRBJ2-3	CASSLGTSTDTQYF
TRBD2	TRBV7-9	TRBJ2-1	CASSPPGASGNSNEQFF
-	TRBV7-8	TRBJ1-3	CASSAQGNSGNTIYF
-	TRBV28	TRBJ1-2	CASSSIAGARANYGYTF
TRBD2	TRBV9	TRBJ2-1	CASSSGASGSYNEQFF
TRBD1	TRBV7-2	TRBJ1-5	CASSGTGGNNQPQHF